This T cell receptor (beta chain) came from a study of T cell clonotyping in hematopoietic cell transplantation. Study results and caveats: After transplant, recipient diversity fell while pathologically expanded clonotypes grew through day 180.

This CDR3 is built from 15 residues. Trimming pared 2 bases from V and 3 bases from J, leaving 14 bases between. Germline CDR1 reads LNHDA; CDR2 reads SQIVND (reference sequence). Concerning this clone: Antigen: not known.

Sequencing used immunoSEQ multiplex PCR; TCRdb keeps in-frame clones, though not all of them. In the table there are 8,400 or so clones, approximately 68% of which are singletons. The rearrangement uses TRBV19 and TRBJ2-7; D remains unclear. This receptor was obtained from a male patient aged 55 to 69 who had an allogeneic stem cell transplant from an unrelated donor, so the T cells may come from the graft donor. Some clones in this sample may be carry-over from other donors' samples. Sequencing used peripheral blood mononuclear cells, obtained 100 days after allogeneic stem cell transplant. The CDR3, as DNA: TGTGCCAGTAGTATATGGGCCTCGAAAGACTACGAGCAGTACTTC. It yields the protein CASSIWASKDYEQYF.